These 17 T cell receptor beta chains came from one sample sequenced in a study of sequential checkpoint blockade in melanoma. Treatment: randomized to nivolumab then ipilimumab (arm A) or the reverse (arm B). Assay used: immunoSEQ multiplex PCR; TCRdb lists only in-frame clones, some missing. The data contain some 280 clones, approximately 20% of them singletons. The starting material was tumor tissue (inferred from file names), obtained from a patient given nivolumab and ipilimumab in sequence. All receptors derive from a human donor with melanoma.

This clone appeared a few times. V is TRBV14 and J is TRBJ2-1; no clear D. The length of the CDR3 is 17 residues. V was cut by 0 bases and J by 3 bases, with 15 bases left in between. CDR1 is SGHDN, CDR2 FVKESK, per germline. CDR3 nucleotides: TGTGCCAGCAGCCAAGATTTGGGTGGCTCCTACTACAATGAGCAGTTCTTC. Translated, it gives CASSQDLGGSYYNEQFF.

The rearrangement uses TRBV9 and TRBJ1-6; the match to TRBD1 covers 7 bases. V lost 6 bases, J lost 6 bases, and 6 bases stayed unmatched. Germline V gene data show CDR1 as SGDLS and CDR2 as YYNGEE. The CDR3 extends over 14 amino acids. Written as DNA, the CDR3 is TGTGCCAGCACGACAGACAGGGCTAATTCACCCCTCCACTTT. Protein: CASTTDRANSPLHF.

The V gene is TRBV30, the J gene TRBJ1-1, with unresolved D. The CDR3 has 14 amino acids. Germline V lookup: CDR1 GTSNPN, CDR2 SVGIG (reference sequence). Deletions cut 0 bases from V and 2 bases from J, with 10 bases between. CDR3 sequence: CAWSVRKENTEAFF. CDR3 DNA sequence: TGTGCCTGGAGTGTACGAAAGGAAAACACTGAAGCTTTCTTT.

The sample holds a few counts of this clone. The CDR3 DNA reads TGTGCCAGCAGCTCCGGGACAGGGTTTTACACCGGGGAGCTGTTTTTT. It specifies CASSSGTGFYTGELFF. The chain is built from TRBV11-3 and TRBJ2-2; 9 nucleotides line up with TRBD1. V was pared by 4 bases and J by 3 bases, with 6 bases of the junction left unmatched. CDR1 SGHNT and CDR2 YENEEA come from the germline V gene. This CDR3 is built from 16 residues.

This clone has just a few counts. The chain employs TRBV4-1 and TRBJ1-3, with 11 bases identical to TRBD1. Germline V gene data show CDR1 as MGHRA and CDR2 as YSYEKL. J lost 3 bases, V lost 1 base, and 5 bases had no gene match. This CDR3 contains 17 residues. The chain's CDR3 is CASSQGPGTGGGNTIYF. The CDR3 DNA reads as TGCGCCAGCAGCCAAGGCCCGGGGACAGGGGGTGGAAACACCATATATTTT.

The rearrangement uses TRBV14 and TRBJ1-2, with D hard to call. The CDR3 length is 12 residues. The ends were cut back, 3 bases at V and 4 bases at J, with 6 bases in the middle. Germline CDR1 and CDR2: SGHDN and FVKESK. CDR3 in DNA: TGTGCCAGCAGCCAGGGTTTCTATGGCTACACCTTC. As protein: CASSQGFYGYTF.

V and J are TRBV9 and TRBJ1-1, with unresolved D. This CDR3 is 14 amino acids long. Trimming removed 0 bases at V and 0 bases at J, with 6 bases between. Germline V lookup: CDR1 SGDLS, CDR2 YYNGEE. The CDR3 nucleotides are TGTGCCAGCAGCGTAGGATTCATGAACACTGAAGCTTTCTTT. It translates to CASSVGFMNTEAFF. Full variable domain (remainder filled in from reference TRBV9 and TRBJ1-1): DSGVTQTPKHLITATGQRVTLRCSPRSGDLSVYWYQQSLDQGLQFLIQYYNGEERAKGNILERFSAQQFPDLHSELNLSSLELGDSALYFCASSVGFMNTEAFFGQGTRLTVV.

This clone is deemed large. The rearrangement uses TRBV6-8 and TRBJ2-7; D possibly corresponds to TRBD1 (5 bases). Trimming cost V 6 bases and J 3 bases, with 12 bases left between them. The CDR3 length is 13 residues. In germline, CDR1 is MNHGY, CDR2 SAAAGT. DNA for the CDR3: TGTGCCAGCAGGGATCAGGGTAACTACGAGCAGTACTTC. Encoded protein: CASRDQGNYEQYF.

CDR3 nucleotide sequence: TGCAGCGCTGGGGGCGGGGCCGGGGCGGTGGAGCAGTACTTC. Translating it yields CSAGGGAGAVEQYF. The rearrangement links TRBV29-1 to TRBJ2-7, with D tentatively TRBD1 or TRBD2 (6 bases each). CDR1 is SQVTM, CDR2 ANQGSEA, per germline. V was clipped by 7 bases and J by 7 bases, with 23 bases between them. There are 14 residues in the CDR3.

J is TRBJ1-1 and V is TRBV6-8; 8 bases are shared with TRBD1. CDR1 and CDR2 (germline): MNHGY, SAAAGT. The CDR3 runs 15 residues. J lost 4 bases, V lost 7 bases, and 11 bases had no gene match. As DNA, the CDR3 is TGTGCCAGCACGAAAAACCTACAGGGGGGCACTGAAGCTTTCTTT. This encodes CASTKNLQGGTEAFF.

The chain uses TRBV5-1 and TRBJ2-1; 15 bases are a match to TRBD2. The CDR3 is made up of 18 amino acids. Germline values: CDR1 SGHRS, CDR2 YFSETQ. With 6 bases clipped from V and 7 bases from J, the junction kept 14 bases outside the gene matches. CDR3 sequence (DNA): TGCGCCAGCAAGGGACTAGCGGGGGGCCCAGGTGTTCGGAATGAGCAGTTCTTC. Its protein is CASKGLAGGPGVRNEQFF.

This clone ranks as medium-sized (0.01 to 0.1%). In nucleotides, the CDR3 is TGTGCCAGCAGCTCAAACGTCGGAAACACCATATATTTT. Its translation: CASSSNVGNTIYF. This chain links TRBV7-2 with TRBJ1-3; D unresolved. Germline-derived CDR1 and CDR2 are SGHTA and FQGNSA. V was pared by 4 bases and J by 4 bases, with 8 bases between. The CDR3 loop spans 13 amino acids.

Relative to its sample, this clone is large (0.1 to 1%). This chain uses TRBV9 with TRBJ2-7, with 7 bases lining up with TRBD2. This CDR3 spans 14 amino acids. CDR1 SGDLS and CDR2 YYNGEE come from the germline V gene. J gave up 5 bases and V 5 bases, and 10 bases lay outside the gene matches. The CDR3 reads CASSLGGGVHEQYF. CDR3 DNA: TGTGCCAGCAGTCTTGGGGGAGGGGTCCACGAGCAGTACTTC.

This clone was recorded only once. The rearrangement links TRBV19 to TRBJ2-1; 9 positions agree with TRBD1. Per germline, CDR1 LNHDA and CDR2 SQIVND (reference sequence). The junction had 3 bases not matched to a gene; V was cut back by 2 bases and J by 4 bases. The CDR3 runs 15 residues. The chain's CDR3 is CASSIKTGGYNEQFF. DNA of the CDR3: TGTGCCAGTAGTATAAAGACAGGGGGGTACAATGAGCAGTTCTTC.

This clone was recorded a few times. The V call is TRBV4-1, the J call TRBJ2-7, with 8 bases lining up with TRBD2. The CDR3 consists of 19 residues. V shed 1 base and J 0 bases; nucleotides not matched to a gene: 14. Germline loops: CDR1 MGHRA, CDR2 YSYEKL. DNA of the CDR3: TGCGCCAGCAGCCAAGTAACGGGAGGGGGGGCCCAAAGCTCCTACGAGCAGTACTTC. It specifies CASSQVTGGGAQSSYEQYF.

This chain joins TRBV19 and TRBJ1-1; TRBD1 might be the D (5 bases). The CDR3 consists of 13 residues. Germline values: CDR1 LNHDA, CDR2 SQIVND (reference sequence). Deletions cut 7 bases from V and 3 bases from J, with 12 bases between. CDR3 in DNA: TGTGCCAGTAATCAGGGTGATTACACTGAAGCTTTCTTT. It is translated as CASNQGDYTEAFF.

The chain uses TRBV11-3 and TRBJ2-1, with 8 bases aligning to TRBD1. This CDR3 spans 16 amino acids. With V trimmed by 2 bases and J by 3 bases, 6 bases remained unmatched. Looked up from germline, CDR1 is SGHNT and CDR2 is YENEEA. The CDR3 loop is CASSLSLDRGYNEQFF. The CDR3 bases are TGTGCCAGCAGCTTATCTCTAGACAGGGGCTACAATGAGCAGTTCTTC. Full variable domain (missing parts from reference TRBV11-3 and TRBJ2-1): EAGVVQSPRYKIIEKKQPVAFWCNPISGHNTLYWYLQNLGQGPELLIRYENEEAVDDSQLPKDRFSAERLKGVDSTLKIQPAELGDSAVYLCASSLSLDRGYNEQFFGPGTRLTVL.